The 30 T cell receptor beta chains given below trace back to one sample, sequenced in a study of blood T cell repertoires in COVID-19. Assay: immunoSEQ multiplex PCR; the TCRdb copy retains only in-frame clones and omits some. The sample has 150,000 to 200,000 clones; approximately 88% are singletons. Sequenced input: peripheral blood. The receptors come from a human donor in a cohort sampled during active COVID-19.

V is TRBV7-2 and J is TRBJ1-2; the D is unclear. Germline assignment: CDR1 SGHTA and CDR2 FQGNSA. The CDR3 extends over 14 amino acids. The V gene lost 4 bases and the J gene lost 5 bases, with 14 bases spanning the gap. Here the CDR3 DNA reads TGTGCCAGCAGCTCTACGCCTAGAGGTTATGGCTACACCTTC. It specifies CASSSTPRGYGYTF. Full variable domain (rest looked up from reference TRBV7-2 and TRBJ1-2): GAGVSQSPSNKVTEKGKDVELRCDPISGHTALYWYRQSLGQGLEFLIYFQGNSAPDKSGLPSDRFSAERTGGSVSTLTIQRTQQEDSAVYLCASSSTPRGYGYTFGSGTRLTVV.

V gene TRBV4-3 combines with J gene TRBJ2-4; 8 bases fit TRBD2. Germline CDR1 LGHNA, CDR2 YSLEER. This CDR3 contains 15 residues. V shed 1 base, J shed 6 bases, and the junction held 5 bases outside the gene matches. CDR3 sequence: CASSQGRGGRNIQYF. The DNA for the CDR3 is TGCGCCAGCAGCCAAGGACGGGGGGGCAGAAACATTCAGTACTTC.

V and J are TRBV11-3 and TRBJ1-4; D may be TRBD1 (5 bases). The CDR3 sequence is 16 residues long. CDR1 and CDR2 from the germline V gene are SGHNT and YENEEA. Trimming took off 5 bases at V and 0 bases at J, with 13 bases between the two ends. CDR3 nucleotides: TGTGCCAGCAGCCTCCTAGGGGCTACAACTAATGAAAAACTGTTTTTT. Amino acids: CASSLLGATTNEKLFF.

The chain recombines TRBV5-1 with TRBJ1-1; D is unclear. The germline gives CDR1 SGHRS, CDR2 YFSETQ. Trimming pared 2 bases from V and 0 bases from J, leaving 8 bases between. CDR3 size: 14 residues. This chain's CDR3 is CASSLDTVNTEAFF. The CDR3 region has the DNA TGCGCCAGCAGCTTAGACACTGTGAACACTGAAGCTTTCTTT.

This rearrangement joins TRBV4-1 to TRBJ2-5; D unclear. The germline V gene has CDR1 MGHRA and CDR2 YSYEKL. The CDR3 sequence is 14 residues long. The ends were cut back, 3 bases at V and 5 bases at J, with 13 bases in the middle. The CDR3 region is CASSHPLFVETQYF. The CDR3 DNA is TGCGCCAGCAGCCATCCCCTGTTTGTTGAGACCCAGTACTTC.

This clone was detected a few times. The chain links TRBV28 to TRBJ1-1; 8 nucleotides match TRBD1. V trimming: 2 bases; J trimming: 5 bases; junction bases outside the gene matches: 4. The germline V gene has CDR1 MDHEN and CDR2 SYDVKM. The CDR3 is 14 amino acids. In nucleotides, the CDR3 is TGTGCCAGCAGTTTACAGGGGGCGAGGACTGAAGCTTTCTTT. Translated, it gives CASSLQGARTEAFF.

This clone has a handful of counts. The chain has TRBV27 and TRBJ2-7, with 9 bases identical to TRBD1. In germline, CDR1 is MNHEY, CDR2 SMNVEV (reference sequence). The CDR3 loop spans 13 amino acids. Trimming at V came to 5 bases and at J to 5 bases, leaving 4 bases not matched to a gene. CDR3 in amino acids: CASSGDRVDEQYF. The CDR3 nucleotides read TGTGCCAGCAGTGGGGACAGGGTGGACGAGCAGTACTTC.

This chain uses TRBV12-5 with TRBJ1-1, with a tentative D call TRBD1 (6 bases). Germline V gene sequence: CDR1 LGHNT, CDR2 FRNRAP. Between the trimmed V and J ends, which lost 6 bases and 3 bases, there was a span of 20 bases. The CDR3 length is 16 residues. The DNA for the CDR3 is TGTGCTAGTGGGATAACGCACGGGGGGCGGGACACTGAAGCTTTCTTT. It specifies CASGITHGGRDTEAFF.

This clone showed up just once. This chain links TRBV5-1 with TRBJ2-7, with 14 bases fitting TRBD2. Germline CDR1 and CDR2: SGHRS and YFSETQ. The length of the CDR3 is 16 residues. The ends lost 5 bases at V and 3 bases at J; junction bases unmatched: 7. The CDR3 region has the DNA TGCGCCAGCAGTTGGGGACTAGCGGGGGATTACTACGAGCAGTACTTC. This translates into CASSWGLAGDYYEQYF.

V usage is TRBV5-1 and J usage is TRBJ2-1, with TRBD2 identical over 9 bases. V shed 4 bases, J shed 8 bases, and the junction held 16 bases outside the gene matches. CDR3 length: 17 amino acids. CDR1 and CDR2 (germline): SGHRS, YFSETQ. The CDR3 is CASSLFSFSGGNYEQFF. The CDR3, as DNA: TGCGCCAGCAGCCTGTTCTCGTTCAGCGGGGGGAACTATGAGCAGTTCTTC.

The CDR3 sequence: CASSDLLGAQDNSPLHF. CDR3 DNA: TGTGCCAGCAGTGACCTACTGGGGGCGCAGGATAATTCACCCCTCCACTTT. The chain joins TRBV27 to TRBJ1-6; D might be TRBD1 (6 bases). CDR1 and CDR2 (germline): MNHEY, SMNVEV (reference sequence). Between the trimmed V and J ends, which lost 5 bases and 5 bases, there was a span of 19 bases. The CDR3 totals 17 residues.

The chain uses TRBV7-2 and TRBJ2-5; tentative D call: TRBD2 (6 bases). The V end lost 8 bases, the J end lost 2 bases, and 15 bases lay between the germline ends. CDR1 and CDR2 (germline): SGHTA, FQGNSA. This CDR3 is built from 14 residues. CDR3 region: CASWGGVNQETQYF. DNA of the CDR3: TGTGCCAGCTGGGGCGGGGTAAATCAAGAGACCCAGTACTTC.

The rearrangement links TRBV21-1 to TRBJ1-5; the D segment call TRBD1 is taken from the table without a DNA check. TRBV21-1 is shown as a pseudogene. The CDR3 has 15 amino acids. The CDR3 sequence: CASLDRDNRNQPQHF. CDR3 in DNA: TGTGCCAGCCTCGACAGGGATAATCGGAATCAGCCCCAGCATTTT.

The chain combines TRBV5-4 with TRBJ2-7; no clear D. The CDR3 consists of 13 residues. The V end lost 4 bases, the J end lost 0 bases, and 8 bases lay between the germline ends. Germline V gene lookup returns CDR1 SGHNT and CDR2 YYREEE (reference sequence). The CDR3: CASSLPYSYEQYF. The CDR3 bases are TGTGCCAGCAGCCTACCCTACTCCTACGAGCAGTACTTC.

The gene calls are TRBV7-2 and TRBJ2-5, with unresolved D. The CDR3 is 14 amino acids. Germline loops: CDR1 SGHTA, CDR2 FQGNSA. Trimming took 2 bases from V and 2 from J, leaving 9 bases between them. Here the CDR3 DNA reads TGTGCCAGCAGCTTATCTAGTCGTCAAGAGACCCAGTACTTC. Protein: CASSLSSRQETQYF.

V usage is TRBV5-6 and J usage is TRBJ1-4; D unresolved. The CDR3 totals 16 residues. Trimming cost V 0 bases and J 0 bases, with 9 bases left between them. Per the germline V gene, CDR1 is SGHDT and CDR2 is YYEEEE. CDR3 coding DNA: TGTGCCAGCAGCTTGGCGGGGTTTGCAACTAATGAAAAACTGTTTTTT. It codes for CASSLAGFATNEKLFF.

The chain recombines TRBV11-2 with TRBJ1-1, with D possibly TRBD1 on 5 matching bases. Deletions cut 3 bases from V and 0 bases from J, with 17 bases between. CDR3 size: 17 residues. Germline V lookup: CDR1 SGHAT, CDR2 FQNNGV. CDR3 region: CASSFSGRVGMNTEAFF. The CDR3 DNA reads as TGTGCCAGCAGCTTTTCCGGCAGGGTAGGAATGAACACTGAAGCTTTCTTT.

The V and J genes are TRBV18 and TRBJ1-1; no clear D. Germline CDR1 KGHSH, CDR2 LQKENI. CDR3 size: 13 residues. V was cut by 3 bases and J by 4 bases, with 9 bases left in between. The CDR3, as DNA: TGTGCCAGCTCACCGGCTGGGCGCACTGAAGCTTTCTTT. Protein: CASSPAGRTEAFF.

The J gene is TRBJ1-5, the V gene TRBV10-3; the D is unclear. The germline V and J ends were trimmed by 0 bases and 5 bases, with 11 bases remaining between them. This CDR3 is 15 amino acids long. CDR1 is ENHRY, CDR2 SYGVKD, per germline. For the CDR3, the DNA is TGTGCCATCAGTGAGTCGGCGACGAGGTATCAGCCCCAGCATTTT. This codes for CAISESATRYQPQHF.

The chain combines TRBV6-2 or TRBV6-3 with TRBJ2-7; TRBD2 aligns across 10 bases. The CDR3 consists of 15 residues. Germline V gene lookup returns CDR1 MNHEY and CDR2 SVGEGT. The trim removed 0 bases at V and 5 bases at J, leaving 4 bases unmatched. CDR3 loop: CASSYSGLAGDEQYF. CDR3 sequence (DNA): TGTGCCAGCAGTTACTCGGGCCTAGCGGGGGACGAGCAGTACTTC.

This clone was recorded a few times. The chain employs TRBV2 and TRBJ1-1, with a tentative D call TRBD1 (6 bases). The CDR3 sequence is 13 residues long. Germline loops: CDR1 SNHLY, CDR2 FYNNEI. V lost 7 bases, J lost 7 bases, and 16 bases lay in between. The CDR3 DNA reads as TGTGCCAGCACGAAGGGGGGGATGGGTGAAGCTTTCTTT. This gives the protein CASTKGGMGEAFF.

The chain links TRBV18 to TRBJ2-7; 8 bases are shared with TRBD2. The V gene's germline CDR1 is KGHSH and CDR2 LQKENI. The CDR3 spans 14 residues. With V trimmed by 2 bases and J by 2 bases, 2 bases remained unmatched. CDR3 DNA: TGTGCCAGCTCACCAACGCGGGGGGCCTACGAGCAGTACTTC. Translation: CASSPTRGAYEQYF.

The chain recombines TRBV4-1 with TRBJ1-1; 7 bases are a match to TRBD1. With 1 base clipped from V and 1 base from J, the junction kept 3 bases outside the gene matches. The CDR3 loop spans 15 amino acids. CDR1 is MGHRA, CDR2 YSYEKL, per germline. The CDR3: CASSQGQGPNTEAFF. CDR3 bases: TGCGCCAGCAGCCAAGGACAGGGACCGAACACTGAAGCTTTCTTT.

CDR3 protein: CASSSGTVEAFF. CDR3 nucleotide sequence: TGTGCCAGCAGCTCCGGGACAGTCGAAGCTTTCTTT. This rearrangement joins TRBV13 to TRBJ1-1; 7 bases line up with TRBD1. This CDR3 is built from 12 residues. V trimming: 4 bases; J trimming: 8 bases; junction bases outside the gene matches: 4. Germline loops: CDR1 PRHDT, CDR2 FYEKMQ (reference sequence).

The chain recombines TRBV7-2 with TRBJ1-1; no clear D gene. CDR3 length: 15 residues. CDR1 is SGHTA and CDR2 is FQGNSA in the germline V gene. V was shortened by 5 bases and J by 4 bases, with 17 bases between the two germline ends. CDR3 nucleotides: TGTGCCAGCAGCCCTTACCGGGAGGCGGGCACTGAAGCTTTCTTT. This sequence encodes CASSPYREAGTEAFF.

With respect to this clone: Other DNA sequences in this specimen translate into the identical CDR3. V gene TRBV7-9 combines with J gene TRBJ1-1; D perhaps matches TRBD1 (5 bases). The germline V and J ends were trimmed by 3 bases and 2 bases, with 10 bases remaining between them. Germline loops: CDR1 SEHNR, CDR2 FQNEAQ (reference sequence). This CDR3 has 14 amino acids. This CDR3 reads CASSFGAPNTEAFF. DNA of the CDR3: TGTGCCAGCAGCTTTGGGGCGCCTAACACTGAAGCTTTCTTT.

V gene TRBV13 combines with J gene TRBJ2-1; D ambiguous. The germline V gene has CDR1 PRHDT and CDR2 FYEKMQ (reference sequence). CDR3 size: 15 residues. Trimming removed 5 bases from V and 0 bases from J, with 11 bases in between. The CDR3 DNA follows: TGTGCCAGCAGCAGAGTTGCGAGCTCCTACAATGAGCAGTTCTTC. It encodes CASSRVASSYNEQFF.

The V gene is TRBV11-3, the J gene TRBJ1-1; no reliable D call. Germline V lookup: CDR1 SGHNT, CDR2 YENEEA. Trimming removed 0 bases at V and 5 bases at J, with 10 bases between. This CDR3 is 14 amino acids long. In nucleotides, the CDR3 is TGTGCCAGCAGCTTAGACTTCCTTCGGACTGAAGCTTTCTTT. Protein sequence: CASSLDFLRTEAFF.

The sample holds one count of this clone. This chain uses TRBV3-1 (or the pseudogene TRBV3-2) with TRBJ2-7; the match to TRBD2 covers 13 bases. V lost 3 bases to trimming and J lost 3 bases; unmatched junction nucleotides: 2. This CDR3 has 15 residues. Per the germline V gene, CDR1 is LGHDT and CDR2 is YNNKEL (reference sequence). CDR3 bases: TGTGCCAGCAGCCAGGGACTAGCGGGGTACTACGAGCAGTACTTC. Its protein is CASSQGLAGYYEQYF.

V usage is TRBV5-1 and J usage is TRBJ2-1; 7 bases are shared with TRBD1. The CDR3 is 15 residues long. The trim removed 2 bases at V and 5 bases at J, leaving 7 bases unmatched. CDR1 is SGHRS and CDR2 is YFSETQ in the germline V gene. The CDR3 DNA sequence: TGCGCCAGCAGCTTAGCAGGGGGTGATCACAATGAGCAGTTCTTC. It specifies CASSLAGGDHNEQFF.